The 30 T cell receptor beta chains listed next were all sequenced from one sample in a study of long-term antiretroviral therapy in people with HIV. The immunoSEQ assay was v3.0, run at survey level. The repertoire was sequenced with immunoSEQ multiplex PCR; TCRdb's copy has only in-frame clones and lacks some. The data show 30,000 or so clones, 65% to 80% seen once. Source: unsorted PBMCs, taken 3 years after starting antiretroviral therapy. Receptors were obtained from a man in his fifties with HIV.

V is TRBV11-2 and J is TRBJ2-2, with D perhaps matching TRBD1 (6 bases). The V and J ends lost 3 bases and 5 bases respectively, with 16 bases between them. The CDR3 runs 16 residues. Germline CDR1 SGHAT, CDR2 FQNNGV. The CDR3 DNA sequence: TGTGCCAGCAGCTTTACAGGGCCCTCTAGGACCGGGGAGCTGTTTTTT. Translation gives CASSFTGPSRTGELFF.

This clone was counted only a few times. This specimen includes other DNA sequences encoding the same CDR3. The rearrangement links TRBV6-5 to TRBJ1-1; D ambiguous. Trimming pared 6 bases from V and 2 bases from J, leaving 4 bases between. Germline V gene sequence: CDR1 MNHEY, CDR2 SVGAGI. The length of the CDR3 is 11 residues. The CDR3 here is CASSSNTEAFF. DNA for the CDR3: TGTGCCAGCAGCTCAAACACTGAAGCTTTCTTT.

The chain uses TRBV6-6 and TRBJ2-7; D is unresolved. The germline V gene encodes CDR1 MNHNY and CDR2 SVGAGI (reference sequence). CDR3 length equals 15 residues. Trimming pared 4 bases from V and 1 base from J, leaving 14 bases between. Written as DNA, the CDR3 is TGTGCCAGCAGTTTTCTATCCGGGTCTTCCTACGAGCAGTACTTC. Translating it yields CASSFLSGSSYEQYF.

The chain employs TRBV7-2 and TRBJ2-3; D remains unclear. Looked up from germline, CDR1 is SGHTA and CDR2 is FQGNSA. The CDR3 sequence is 13 residues long. With 9 bases removed from V and 5 bases from J, the gap between germline ends came to 15 bases. The CDR3 DNA sequence: TGTGCCAGTCTTAGCCCCCCGGGAGATACGCAGTATTTT. The encoded protein is CASLSPPGDTQYF.

V gene TRBV28 combines with J gene TRBJ1-3; TRBD1 might be the D (6 bases). CDR3 length equals 15 residues. Germline values: CDR1 MDHEN, CDR2 SYDVKM. Trimming removed 5 bases from V and 2 bases from J, with 13 bases in between. Here the CDR3 DNA reads TGTGCCAGCAGTGTACAGGGTTCAGCTGGAAACACCATATATTTT. Translated, it gives CASSVQGSAGNTIYF.

The gene calls are TRBV6-5 and TRBJ1-1, with D maybe TRBD1 (6 bases). CDR1 is MNHEY, CDR2 SVGAGI, per germline. The CDR3 length is 14 residues. V was shortened by 0 bases and J by 4 bases, with 9 bases between the two germline ends. This chain's CDR3 is CASSYSTGFTEAFF. The DNA of the CDR3 is TGTGCCAGCAGTTACTCCACAGGGTTCACTGAAGCTTTCTTT.

The gene calls are TRBV27 and TRBJ2-2, with TRBD2 as a possible D gene (5 bases). The CDR3 sequence is 16 residues long. The germline V gene has CDR1 MNHEY and CDR2 SMNVEV (reference sequence). Trimming shortened V by 0 bases and J by 2 bases, and 10 bases separated the two germline ends. CDR3 sequence (DNA): TGTGCCAGCAGTTTATCGGGCGGGTTTAACACCGGGGAGCTGTTTTTT. As protein: CASSLSGGFNTGELFF.

The J gene is TRBJ2-3, the V gene TRBV7-2, with unresolved D. With 3 bases removed from V and 1 base from J, the gap between germline ends came to 5 bases. The V gene's germline CDR1 is SGHTA and CDR2 FQGNSA. This CDR3 is 13 amino acids long. The CDR3 protein is CASSLIGTDTQYF. The CDR3 DNA sequence: TGTGCCAGCAGCTTGATCGGCACAGATACGCAGTATTTT. The variable domain in full, with the rest retrieved from reference TRBV7-2 and TRBJ2-3, is GAGVSQSPSNKVTEKGKDVELRCDPISGHTALYWYRQSLGQGLEFLIYFQGNSAPDKSGLPSDRFSAERTGGSVSTLTIQRTQQEDSAVYLCASSLIGTDTQYFGPGTRLTVL.

This clone was counted a few times. The chain combines TRBV10-3 with TRBJ1-4; TRBD1 matches 9 bases. V trimming: 3 bases; J trimming: 5 bases; junction bases outside the gene matches: 1. The CDR3 is made up of 14 amino acids. Germline V gives CDR1 ENHRY, CDR2 SYGVKD. The CDR3: CAISDGTGNEKLFF. The CDR3 DNA sequence: TGTGCCATCAGTGACGGGACAGGGAATGAAAAACTGTTTTTT.

The chain recombines TRBV7-9 with TRBJ2-4; 11 bases align to TRBD1. This CDR3 comprises 18 residues. CDR1 SEHNR and CDR2 FQNEAQ come from the germline V gene (reference sequence). V shed 6 bases and J 5 bases; nucleotides not matched to a gene: 15. CDR3 region: CASSAPGQGVVGENIQYF. Here the CDR3 DNA reads TGTGCCAGCAGTGCTCCGGGACAGGGGGTGGTGGGCGAAAACATTCAGTACTTC.

V usage is TRBV29-1 and J usage is TRBJ1-2; D not resolved. The CDR3 has 13 amino acids. The germline CDR1 and CDR2 sequences are SQVTM and ANQGSEA. Trimming stripped 5 bases from V and 3 bases from J, with 13 bases between. This chain's CDR3 is CSVPPSADYGYTF. In nucleotides, the CDR3 is TGCAGCGTTCCCCCATCGGCAGACTATGGCTACACCTTC.

The J gene is TRBJ1-1, the V gene TRBV4-3; D is unresolved. This CDR3 is built from 14 residues. In germline, CDR1 is LGHNA, CDR2 YSLEER. Trimming shortened V by 3 bases and J by 0 bases, and 8 bases separated the two germline ends. The CDR3 loop is CASSQGRLNTEAFF. The CDR3 bases are TGCGCCAGCAGCCAGGGAAGACTGAACACTGAAGCTTTCTTT.

This chain joins TRBV5-1 and TRBJ2-1; D gene unclear. Trimming removed 0 bases from V and 4 bases from J, with 11 bases in between. Germline assignment: CDR1 SGHRS and CDR2 YFSETQ. The CDR3 is made up of 15 amino acids. CDR3 DNA: TGCGCCAGCAGCTTGGAGGGCAGTGGATACAATGAGCAGTTCTTC. It specifies CASSLEGSGYNEQFF.

The CDR3 is CASRTPRGEGTGELFF. CDR3 DNA sequence: TGTGCCAGCAGGACTCCTCGGGGAGAGGGGACCGGGGAGCTGTTTTTT. J is TRBJ2-2 and V is TRBV2, with D perhaps TRBD1 or TRBD2 (5 bases each). Germline loops: CDR1 SNHLY, CDR2 FYNNEI. The CDR3 totals 16 residues. V was trimmed by 6 bases and J by 5 bases, leaving 19 bases between them.

This chain joins TRBV11-2 and TRBJ2-1; D possibly corresponds to TRBD2 (5 bases). V was shortened by 1 base and J by 4 bases, with 17 bases between the two germline ends. The CDR3 consists of 17 residues. CDR1 and CDR2 from the germline V gene are SGHAT and FQNNGV. The CDR3 here is CASSLGPSPTLYNEQFF. The CDR3 nucleotides read TGTGCCAGCAGCTTAGGACCTAGCCCGACGTTGTACAATGAGCAGTTCTTC.

This clone was observed a few times. The chain has TRBV2 and TRBJ2-7; possibly TRBD1 for D (6 bases). Per the germline V gene, CDR1 is SNHLY and CDR2 is FYNNEI. Trimming cost V 1 base and J 3 bases, with 10 bases left between them. CDR3 length equals 14 residues. The CDR3 DNA follows: TGTGCCAGCAGTGAAGGTCCAGGGGACTACGAGCAGTACTTC. Translation gives CASSEGPGDYEQYF.

The chain has TRBV18 and TRBJ1-1; 8 nucleotides agree with TRBD1. The CDR3 contains 16 residues. Per the germline V gene, CDR1 is KGHSH and CDR2 is LQKENI. Losses at the gene ends were 5 bases for V and 0 bases for J; bases not matched to a gene: 8. The CDR3 is CASSENRQGLNTEAFF. The CDR3 DNA reads as TGTGCCAGCTCAGAGAATAGACAGGGGTTGAACACTGAAGCTTTCTTT. The full variable domain, its missing parts supplied by reference TRBV18 and TRBJ1-1, is NAGVMQNPRHLVRRRGQEARLRCSPMKGHSHVYWYRQLPEEGLKFMVYLQKENIIDESGMPKERFSAEFPKEGPSILRIQQVVRGDSAAYFCASSENRQGLNTEAFFGQGTRLTVV.

The chain couples TRBV7-9 to TRBJ2-5, with 9 bases lining up with TRBD1. Unmatched junction bases numbered 4, after V lost 7 bases and J lost 4 bases. Germline V gene data show CDR1 as SEHNR and CDR2 as FQNEAQ (reference sequence). The CDR3 consists of 13 residues. CDR3 DNA: TGTGCCAGCATCATGACAGGGGGAGAGACCCAGTACTTC. This codes for CASIMTGGETQYF.

This clone was seen once. The chain uses TRBV28 and TRBJ1-5; D might be TRBD1 (6 bases). CDR1 is MDHEN and CDR2 is SYDVKM in the germline V gene. V was shortened by 6 bases and J by 6 bases, with 18 bases between the two germline ends. There are 15 residues in the CDR3. The CDR3 DNA is TGTGCCAGCAGCCCCACGGGGGCGCGGGGTCAGCCCCAGCATTTT. It yields the protein CASSPTGARGQPQHF.

The V and J genes are TRBV7-8 and TRBJ2-3; no reliable D call. Between the trimmed V and J ends, which lost 5 bases and 0 bases, there was a span of 15 bases. Germline-derived CDR1 and CDR2 are SGHVS and FQNEAQ. This CDR3 contains 16 residues. CDR3 coding DNA: TGTGCCAGCAGCGATGGTTTAGGGCATAGCACAGATACGCAGTATTTT. Protein product: CASSDGLGHSTDTQYF.

The chain uses TRBV27 and TRBJ2-1; TRBD2 is a possible D gene (6 bases). Deletions cut 8 bases from V and 3 bases from J, with 14 bases between. Germline CDR1 and CDR2: MNHEY and SMNVEV (reference sequence). The CDR3 spans 14 residues. The CDR3 DNA sequence: TGTGCCAGCGGGGGGAAGGGAGGCTACAATGAGCAGTTCTTC. It encodes CASGGKGGYNEQFF.

This chain links TRBV19 with TRBJ1-1; a possible D gene is TRBD1 (5 bases). CDR3 length: 15 residues. V was shortened by 5 bases and J by 0 bases, with 13 bases between the two germline ends. Germline assignment: CDR1 LNHDA and CDR2 SQIVND (reference sequence). The CDR3 protein is CASSPGWGMNTEAFF. The CDR3 DNA is TGTGCCAGTAGTCCAGGGTGGGGGATGAACACTGAAGCTTTCTTT.

V and J are TRBV5-1 and TRBJ1-1, with D possibly being TRBD1 (6 bases). CDR3 length: 15 amino acids. V gave up 1 base and J gave up 1 base, with 11 bases separating them. Germline CDR1 reads SGHRS; CDR2 reads YFSETQ. The CDR3 is CASSLYGTTNTEAFF. In nucleotides, the CDR3 is TGCGCCAGCAGCTTGTACGGGACAACGAACACTGAAGCTTTCTTT.

This clone was seen only a few times. The chain has TRBV6-1 and TRBJ2-2, with D uncertain. The V gene's germline CDR1 is MNHNS and CDR2 SASEGT. The CDR3 runs to 11 residues. V gave up 7 bases and J gave up 10 bases, with 10 bases separating them. CDR3 sequence (DNA): TGTGCCAGCACCCGGGTTCTGGAGCTGTTTTTT. Its translation is CASTRVLELFF.

The CDR3 coding sequence is TGTGCCAGCAGTTTTATCGAGACCCAGTACTTC. This sequence encodes CASSFIETQYF. V usage is TRBV28 and J usage is TRBJ2-5; D is ambiguous. Germline lookup yields CDR1 MDHEN and CDR2 SYDVKM. CDR3 length: 11 residues. Trimming took 3 bases from V and 5 from J, leaving 4 bases between them.

The J gene is TRBJ2-6, the V gene TRBV9; no clear D. The ends were cut back, 0 bases at V and 0 bases at J, with 4 bases in the middle. Germline-derived CDR1 and CDR2 are SGDLS and YYNGEE. The CDR3 runs to 15 residues. The CDR3 nucleotides read TGTGCCAGCAGCGTAGTCGGCTCTGGGGCCAACGTCCTGACTTTC. Translated, it gives CASSVVGSGANVLTF.

V and J are TRBV7-9 and TRBJ2-7; D call uncertain. The CDR3 totals 19 residues. Germline V lookup: CDR1 SEHNR, CDR2 FQNEAQ (reference sequence). V gave up 1 base and J gave up 1 base, with 23 bases separating them. CDR3 sequence reads: CASSLDPTLIGLGSYEQYF. CDR3 DNA: TGTGCCAGCAGCTTAGACCCCACACTTATAGGGCTCGGATCCTACGAGCAGTACTTC.

CDR3 in DNA: TGTGCCAGCAGTTACTCATTGGACCAGTACTTC. Its protein product is CASSYSLDQYF. This chain connects TRBV6-6 to TRBJ2-5, with no clear D. The germline V gene encodes CDR1 MNHNY and CDR2 SVGAGI (reference sequence). The CDR3 extends over 11 amino acids. Between the trimmed V and J ends, which lost 0 bases and 10 bases, there was a span of 6 bases.

This chain uses TRBV28 with TRBJ2-1; 8 bases are a match to TRBD2. The germline V gene has CDR1 MDHEN and CDR2 SYDVKM. Trimming took 4 bases from V and 8 from J; bases not matched to a gene: 13. The CDR3 spans 16 residues. In DNA, the CDR3 is TGTGCCAGCAGTTCCCCGGGGCGGGGGGCTCACGATGAGCAGTTCTTC. It yields the protein CASSSPGRGAHDEQFF.

V and J are TRBV27 and TRBJ1-5; TRBD1 matches 7 bases. V dropped 5 bases and J dropped 1; count of bases not matched to a gene: 2. This CDR3 is built from 14 residues. Germline V gene sequence: CDR1 MNHEY, CDR2 SMNVEV (reference sequence). CDR3: CASSLQGSNQPQHF. CDR3 in DNA: TGTGCCAGCAGTCTACAGGGGAGCAATCAGCCCCAGCATTTT.